The clone carrying this T cell receptor beta chain was recorded a few times. Germline CDR1 and CDR2: SQVTM and ANQGSEA. V trimming: 7 bases; J trimming: 3 bases; junction bases outside the gene matches: 4. The CDR3 loop spans 13 amino acids. The record originates from a study of T cell repertoires in cytomegalovirus infection. Study information: Matching HLA type and CMV infection were both indicated by public TCR beta signatures.

TCRdb fed the reads into MiXCR, producing one record per CDR3 protein. The sample shows about 310,000 distinct CDR3 sequences, around 9.6% of them seen only once. The specimen was PBMCs. The source of this sequence is a human donor in good health (CMV status not recorded). Some clones in this sample may be carry-over from other donors' samples. This rearrangement joins TRBV29-1 to TRBJ1-5, with 9 nucleotides matching TRBD1. CDR3: CSAGTGFNQPQHF. The CDR3 coding sequence is TGCAGCGCAGGGACAGGGTTCAATCAGCCCCAGCATTTT.